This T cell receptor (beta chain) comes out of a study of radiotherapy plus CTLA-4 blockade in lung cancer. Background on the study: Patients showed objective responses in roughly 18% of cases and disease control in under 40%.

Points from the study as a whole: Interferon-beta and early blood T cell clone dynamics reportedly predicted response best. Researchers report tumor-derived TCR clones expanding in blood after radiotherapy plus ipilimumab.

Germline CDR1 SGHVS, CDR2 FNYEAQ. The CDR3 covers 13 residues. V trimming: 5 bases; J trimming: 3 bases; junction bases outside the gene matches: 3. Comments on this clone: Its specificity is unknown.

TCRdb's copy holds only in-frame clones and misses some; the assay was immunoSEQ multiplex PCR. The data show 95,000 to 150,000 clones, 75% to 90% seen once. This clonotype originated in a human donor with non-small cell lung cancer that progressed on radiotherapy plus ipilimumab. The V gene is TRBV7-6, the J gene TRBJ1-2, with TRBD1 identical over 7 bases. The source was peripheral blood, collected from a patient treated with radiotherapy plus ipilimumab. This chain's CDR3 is CASSVGTDYGYTF. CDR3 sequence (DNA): TGTGCCAGCAGCGTAGGGACAGACTATGGCTACACCTTC.